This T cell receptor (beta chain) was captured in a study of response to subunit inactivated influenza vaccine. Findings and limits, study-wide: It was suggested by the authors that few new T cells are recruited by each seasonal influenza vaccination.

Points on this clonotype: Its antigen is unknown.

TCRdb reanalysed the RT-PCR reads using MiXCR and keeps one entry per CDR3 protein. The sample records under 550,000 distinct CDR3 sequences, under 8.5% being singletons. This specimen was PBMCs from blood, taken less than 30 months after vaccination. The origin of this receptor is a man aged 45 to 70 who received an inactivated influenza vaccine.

The CDR3 is CAWSDLGGKYEQYF. The CDR3, as DNA: TGTGCCTGGAGTGATCTAGGGGGCAAGTACGAGCAGTACTTC. The gene calls are TRBV30 and TRBJ2-7; 7 bases line up with TRBD1. The CDR3 loop spans 14 amino acids. The trim removed 1 base at V and 4 bases at J, leaving 7 bases unmatched. Germline-derived CDR1 and CDR2 are GTSNPN and SVGIG (reference sequence).